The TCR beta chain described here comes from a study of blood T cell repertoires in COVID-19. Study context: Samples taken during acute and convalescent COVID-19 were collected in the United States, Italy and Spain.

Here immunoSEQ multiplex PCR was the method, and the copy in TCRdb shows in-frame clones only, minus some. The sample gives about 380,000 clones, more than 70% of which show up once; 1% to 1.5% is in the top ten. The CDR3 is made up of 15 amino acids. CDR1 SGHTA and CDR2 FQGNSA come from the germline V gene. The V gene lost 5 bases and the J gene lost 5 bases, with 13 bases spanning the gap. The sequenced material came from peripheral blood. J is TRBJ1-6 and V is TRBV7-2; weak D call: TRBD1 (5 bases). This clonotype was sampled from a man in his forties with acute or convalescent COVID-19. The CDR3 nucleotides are TGTGCCAGCAGCCGCCGGGGGGGGGATAATTCACCCCTCCACTTT. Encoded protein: CASSRRGGDNSPLHF.